A selection of T cell receptor beta chains follows, all from one sample in a study of blood T cell repertoires in COVID-19. Using immunoSEQ multiplex PCR, the repertoire was profiled, and TCRdb retains in-frame clones only, with some absent. The table includes roughly 400,000 clones, under 90% detected once. Sequencing was performed on PBMCs or T cells enriched from blood (not recorded which). Receptors originate from a woman between 25 and 40 years old who had recovered from COVID-19. CDR3s include the opening cysteine and the closing phenylalanine or tryptophan. Each record gives: D gene, clone size, V gene, J gene, CDR3 DNA, CDR3 protein. The D gene is left open where the match is weak. Not all rows give a size; the values are once, few, many and, for expanded clones, a class.

-	-	TRBV11-2	TRBJ2-1	TGTGCCAGCAGCCCAGAGGGACTTTACAATGAGCAGTTCTTC	CASSPEGLYNEQFF
TRBD1	-	TRBV5-1	TRBJ2-1	TGCGCCAGCAGCTTTTATGACAGGGTTGGGAATGAGCAGTTCTTC	CASSFYDRVGNEQFF
-	-	TRBV28	TRBJ1-5	TGTGCCAGCAGTTTAATGGCCAGGAGCAATCAGCCCCAGCATTTT	CASSLMARSNQPQHF
-	-	TRBV18	TRBJ1-1	TGTGCCAGCTCACCACCTAGACAGTTGAACACTGAAGCTTTCTTT	CASSPPRQLNTEAFF
TRBD1	-	TRBV9	TRBJ2-5	TGTGCCAGCAGCGCAGGGACAGGGGGCAGAAAAGAGACCCAGTACTTC	CASSAGTGGRKETQYF
-	once	TRBV12-3/TRBV12-4	TRBJ1-2	TGTGCCAGCAGTTTGGGGCAGACTGGCTACACCTTC	CASSLGQTGYTF
-	-	TRBV5-4	TRBJ1-5	TGTGCCAGCAGCTTGGGGGGGGATCAGCCCCAGCATTTT	CASSLGGDQPQHF
-	-	TRBV12-2	TRBJ2-1	TGTGCAAGTCGCCGCAGGGGGTCCGAGCAGTTCTTC	CASRRRGSEQFF
TRBD1	-	TRBV27	TRBJ2-4	TGTGCCAGCAGCCCCCTGACAGGGGCGCCGGAGGCCAAAAACATTCAGTACTTC	CASSPLTGAPEAKNIQYF
TRBD1	-	TRBV4-1	TRBJ2-5	TGCGCCAGCAGCCAAGAAACAGGGGCGGAGACCCAGTACTTC	CASSQETGAETQYF
-	-	TRBV7-9	TRBJ2-7	TGTGCCAGCAGCATCAAGGTACAGGGATCCTACGAGCAGTACTTC	CASSIKVQGSYEQYF
TRBD2	-	TRBV5-1	TRBJ2-3	TGCGCCAGCAGCCCTCCGGGACTAGCGCCAGATACGCAGTATTTT	CASSPPGLAPDTQYF